The 15 T cell receptor beta chains listed next were all sequenced from one sample in a study of Ad26.COV2.S vaccination and SARS-CoV-2 variants. Treatment here: around 19 received Ad26.COV2.S at low or high dose, single or two shots; about 5 received placebo; per-sample allocation not given. Collection of samples fell on day 63 after the first vaccine or placebo injection. Produced via immunoSEQ multiplex PCR; TCRdb's table is partial and in-frame only. In the table there are around 400,000 clones, roughly 90% of which are singletons. This material consisted of peripheral blood, taken in a trial of Ad26.COV2.S vaccine versus placebo. All receptors derive from a person between 18 and 59 years old who received the Ad26.COV2.S COVID-19 vaccine or a placebo.

The chain couples TRBV2 to TRBJ2-1; maybe TRBD1 (6 bases). The V end lost 6 bases, the J end lost 0 bases, and 9 bases lay between the germline ends. This CDR3 contains 14 residues. CDR1 is SNHLY and CDR2 is FYNNEI in the germline V gene. CDR3 amino acids: CASRRTDSYNEQFF. CDR3 bases: TGTGCCAGCAGAAGGACAGACTCCTACAATGAGCAGTTCTTC.

The chain links TRBV29-1 to TRBJ2-7; 7 nucleotides match TRBD1. The CDR3 totals 13 residues. CDR1 SQVTM and CDR2 ANQGSEA come from the germline V gene. J gave up 3 bases and V 0 bases, and 2 bases lay outside the gene matches. Written as DNA, the CDR3 is TGCAGCGTTGAAGATGCAGGGGGCTACGAGCAGTACTTC. As protein: CSVEDAGGYEQYF.

Only one count was recorded for this clone. CDR3 residues: CASSYSMTGAEEKLFF. In DNA, the CDR3 is TGTGCCAGCAGTTACTCTATGACGGGGGCGGAGGAAAAACTGTTTTTT. The chain couples TRBV6-5 to TRBJ1-4; D might be TRBD1 (6 bases). Germline CDR1 and CDR2: MNHEY and SVGAGI. The CDR3 contains 16 residues. Trimming cost V 0 bases and J 8 bases, with 16 bases left between them.

The rearrangement links TRBV7-9 to TRBJ1-4, with 8 bases fitting TRBD1. CDR1 is SEHNR, CDR2 FQNEAQ, per germline (reference sequence). V gave up 5 bases and J gave up 7 bases; unmatched junction bases: 6. The CDR3 is made up of 14 amino acids. In DNA form, the CDR3 reads TGTGCCAGCAGCCCAGGACAGGGTGGTGAAAAACTGTTTTTT. This gives the protein CASSPGQGGEKLFF.

The CDR3 DNA is TGCGCCAGCAGCTTGGAAGCAGGGGATTACGAGCAGTACTTC. Translation gives CASSLEAGDYEQYF. The chain couples TRBV5-1 to TRBJ2-7; D is possibly TRBD1 (6 bases). The V end was cut by 0 bases, the J end by 4 bases, with 11 bases between. The CDR3 loop spans 14 amino acids. CDR1 is SGHRS and CDR2 is YFSETQ in the germline V gene.

The chain recombines TRBV4-1 with TRBJ1-2, with D tentatively TRBD1 (6 bases). The CDR3 spans 12 residues. Trimming pared 7 bases from V and 8 bases from J, leaving 14 bases between. Germline V gene data show CDR1 as MGHRA and CDR2 as YSYEKL. CDR3 residues: CASNLGAGGYTF. CDR3 nucleotide sequence: TGCGCCAGCAACCTGGGGGCAGGGGGCTACACCTTC.

The V call is TRBV7-2, the J call TRBJ2-5, with 14 bases lining up with TRBD2. Unmatched junction bases numbered 4, after V lost 5 bases and J lost 5 bases. The CDR3 contains 15 residues. Germline CDR1 is SGHTA and CDR2 is FQGNSA. DNA of the CDR3: TGTGCCAGCAGCCAAGGGACTAGCGGGAGTGAGACCCAGTACTTC. Encoded protein: CASSQGTSGSETQYF.

This clone was observed once. This chain links TRBV18 with TRBJ2-3; D remains unclear. Germline values: CDR1 KGHSH, CDR2 LQKENI. The CDR3 is 15 residues long. The V end was cut by 5 bases, the J end by 0 bases, with 12 bases between. DNA of the CDR3: TGTGCCAGCTCAATAATCGCCACTAGCACAGATACGCAGTATTTT. It codes for CASSIIATSTDTQYF.

J is TRBJ1-2 and V is TRBV29-1, with unresolved D. The germline V and J ends were trimmed by 3 bases and 2 bases, with 10 bases remaining between them. Germline CDR1 is SQVTM and CDR2 is ANQGSEA. CDR3 size: 13 residues. The CDR3 nucleotides are TGCAGCGTTGAGCCCGTCCAAAACTATGGCTACACCTTC. This translates into CSVEPVQNYGYTF. Using reference TRBV29-1 and TRBJ1-2 for the parts outside the CDR3, the full variable domain is SAVISQKPSRDICQRGTSLTIQCQVDSQVTMMFWYRQQPGQSLTLIATANQGSEATYESGFVIDKFPISRPNLTFSTLTVSNMSPEDSSIYLCSVEPVQNYGYTFGSGTRLTVV.

This clone was found once. V is TRBV19 and J is TRBJ2-1; D perhaps matches TRBD2 (5 bases). This CDR3 has 14 residues. Germline V gene sequence: CDR1 LNHDA, CDR2 SQIVND (reference sequence). The V gene lost 5 bases and the J gene lost 4 bases, with 12 bases spanning the gap. The CDR3 reads CASSPSDFYNEQFF. The CDR3 bases are TGTGCCAGTAGTCCTTCGGACTTTTACAATGAGCAGTTCTTC.

This clone was seen once. CDR3 in amino acids: CSVAGVVGINTGELFF. The CDR3 nucleotides are TGCAGCGTTGCTGGTGTTGTGGGCATTAACACCGGGGAGCTGTTTTTT. The gene calls are TRBV29-1 and TRBJ2-2, with D unclear. CDR3 length: 16 residues. V was cut by 4 bases and J by 2 bases, with 17 bases left in between. Germline V gene sequence: CDR1 SQVTM, CDR2 ANQGSEA.

This chain connects TRBV5-1 to TRBJ1-4; D possibly corresponds to TRBD1 (5 bases). CDR3 length: 14 amino acids. The germline V and J ends were trimmed by 0 bases and 8 bases, with 11 bases remaining between them. Germline CDR1 is SGHRS and CDR2 is YFSETQ. In DNA, the CDR3 is TGCGCCAGCAGCTTGGCAGGGCTCGGGGAAAAACTGTTTTTT. Its protein product is CASSLAGLGEKLFF.

This chain joins TRBV9 and TRBJ1-3; 8 bases line up with TRBD1. The junction had 10 bases not matched to a gene; V was cut back by 4 bases and J by 4 bases. This CDR3 is 16 amino acids long. The germline CDR1 and CDR2 sequences are SGDLS and YYNGEE. In nucleotides, the CDR3 is TGTGCCAGCAGCTCCCCCTTTGGGACAGGCGGAAACACCATATATTTT. It encodes CASSSPFGTGGNTIYF.

This clone was observed a handful of times. This chain connects TRBV9 to TRBJ2-2; 7 bases align to TRBD1. The CDR3 is 15 amino acids. V was clipped by 4 bases and J by 5 bases; unmatched bases: 8. Germline-derived CDR1 and CDR2 are SGDLS and YYNGEE. The CDR3 loop is CASSPQGRGTGELFF. Here the CDR3 DNA reads TGTGCCAGCAGCCCACAGGGCAGGGGGACCGGGGAGCTGTTTTTT.

A few counts support this clone. The V call is TRBV7-3, the J call TRBJ2-2; TRBD2 might be the D (6 bases). There are 16 residues in the CDR3. V lost 1 base, J lost 4 bases, and 13 bases lay in between. CDR1 SGHTA and CDR2 FQGTGA come from the germline V gene. The CDR3 is CASSLRGAGFTGELFF. The CDR3 DNA reads TGTGCCAGCAGCTTAAGGGGAGCGGGTTTCACCGGGGAGCTGTTTTTT.